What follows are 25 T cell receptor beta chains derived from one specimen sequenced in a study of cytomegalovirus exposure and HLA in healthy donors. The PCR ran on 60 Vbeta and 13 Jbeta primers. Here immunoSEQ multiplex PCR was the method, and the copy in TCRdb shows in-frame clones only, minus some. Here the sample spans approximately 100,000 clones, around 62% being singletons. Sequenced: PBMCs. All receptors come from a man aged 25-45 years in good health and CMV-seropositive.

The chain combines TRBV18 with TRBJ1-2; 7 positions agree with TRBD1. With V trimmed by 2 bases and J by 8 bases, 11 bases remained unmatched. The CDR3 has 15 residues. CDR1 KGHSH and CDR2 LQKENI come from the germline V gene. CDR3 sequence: CASSPGGQEALGYTF. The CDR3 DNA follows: TGTGCCAGCTCACCAGGAGGACAGGAAGCCCTAGGCTACACCTTC.

This CDR3 reads CAISTEGALSYTF. DNA for the CDR3: TGTGCCATCAGTACCGAGGGAGCTTTAAGTTACACCTTC. The chain links TRBV10-3 to TRBJ1-2; no firm D call. Germline loops: CDR1 ENHRY, CDR2 SYGVKD. This CDR3 spans 13 amino acids. The ends were cut back, 5 bases at V and 11 bases at J, with 18 bases in the middle.

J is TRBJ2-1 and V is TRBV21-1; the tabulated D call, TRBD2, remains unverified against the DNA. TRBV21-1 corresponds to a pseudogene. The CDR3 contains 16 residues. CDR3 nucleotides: TGTGCCAGCAGCAAATGCCGGCGGGGGGAGTTCCATGAGCAGTTCTTC. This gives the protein CASSKCRRGEFHEQFF.

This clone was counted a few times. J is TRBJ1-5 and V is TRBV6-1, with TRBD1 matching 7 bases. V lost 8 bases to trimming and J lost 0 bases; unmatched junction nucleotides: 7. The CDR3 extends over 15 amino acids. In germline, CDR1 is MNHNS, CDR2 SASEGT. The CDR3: CASGRTGDSNQPQHF. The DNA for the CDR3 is TGTGCCAGCGGCAGGACAGGAGATAGCAATCAGCCCCAGCATTTT.

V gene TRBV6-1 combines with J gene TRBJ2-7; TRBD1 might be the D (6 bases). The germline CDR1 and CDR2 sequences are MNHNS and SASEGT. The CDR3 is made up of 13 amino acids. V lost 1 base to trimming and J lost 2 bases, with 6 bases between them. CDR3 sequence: CASSEGTAYEQYF. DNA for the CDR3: TGTGCCAGCAGTGAAGGGACAGCCTACGAGCAGTACTTC.

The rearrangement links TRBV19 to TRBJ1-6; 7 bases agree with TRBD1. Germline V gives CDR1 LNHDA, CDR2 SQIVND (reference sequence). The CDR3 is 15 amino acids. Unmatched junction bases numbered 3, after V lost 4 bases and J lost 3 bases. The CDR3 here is CASSTDRDYNSPLHF. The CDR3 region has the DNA TGTGCCAGTAGTACCGACAGGGACTATAATTCACCCCTCCACTTT. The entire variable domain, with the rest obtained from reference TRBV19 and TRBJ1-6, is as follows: DGGITQSPKYLFRKEGQNVTLSCEQNLNHDAMYWYRQDPGQGLRLIYYSQIVNDFQKGDIAEGYSVSREKKESFPLTVTSAQKNPTAFYLCASSTDRDYNSPLHFGNGTRLTVT.

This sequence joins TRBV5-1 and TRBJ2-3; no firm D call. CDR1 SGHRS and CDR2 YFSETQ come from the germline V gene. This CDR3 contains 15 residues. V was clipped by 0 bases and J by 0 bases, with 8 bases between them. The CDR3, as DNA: TGCGCCAGCAGCTTGGACACGTCCAGCACAGATACGCAGTATTTT. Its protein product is CASSLDTSSTDTQYF. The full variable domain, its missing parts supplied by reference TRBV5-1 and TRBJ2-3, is KAGVTQTPRYLIKTRGQQVTLSCSPISGHRSVSWYQQTPGQGLQFLFEYFSETQRNKGNFPGRFSGRQFSNSRSEMNVSTLELGDSALYLCASSLDTSSTDTQYFGPGTRLTVL.

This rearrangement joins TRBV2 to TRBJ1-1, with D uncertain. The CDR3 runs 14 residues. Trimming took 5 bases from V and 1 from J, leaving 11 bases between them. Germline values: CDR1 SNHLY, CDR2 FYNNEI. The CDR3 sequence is CASSPRRGNTEAFF. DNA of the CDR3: TGTGCCAGCAGTCCTAGGCGGGGGAACACTGAAGCTTTCTTT.

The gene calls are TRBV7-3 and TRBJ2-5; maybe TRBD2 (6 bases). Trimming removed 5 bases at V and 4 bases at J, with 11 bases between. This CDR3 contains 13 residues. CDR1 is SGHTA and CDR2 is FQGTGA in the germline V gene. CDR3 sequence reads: CASSRRERETQYF. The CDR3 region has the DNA TGTGCCAGCAGCCGACGGGAGAGAGAGACCCAGTACTTC.

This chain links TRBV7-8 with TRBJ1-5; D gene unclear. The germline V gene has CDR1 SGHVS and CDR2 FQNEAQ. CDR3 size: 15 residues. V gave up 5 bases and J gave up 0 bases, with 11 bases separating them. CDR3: CASSNDGRSNQPQHF. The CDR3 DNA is TGTGCCAGCAGCAACGATGGCCGTAGCAATCAGCCCCAGCATTTT.

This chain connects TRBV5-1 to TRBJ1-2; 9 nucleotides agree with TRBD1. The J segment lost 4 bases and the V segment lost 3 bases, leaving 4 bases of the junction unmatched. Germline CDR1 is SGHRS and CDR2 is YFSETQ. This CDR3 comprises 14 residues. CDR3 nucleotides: TGCGCCAGCAGCTGGGGACAGGGAGCCTATGGCTACACCTTC. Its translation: CASSWGQGAYGYTF.

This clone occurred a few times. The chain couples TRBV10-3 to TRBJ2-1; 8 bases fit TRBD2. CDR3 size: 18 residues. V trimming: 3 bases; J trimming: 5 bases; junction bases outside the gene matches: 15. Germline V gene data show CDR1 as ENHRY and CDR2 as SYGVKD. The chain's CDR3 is CAISDGTSLHPLNNEQFF. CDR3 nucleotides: TGTGCCATCAGTGACGGGACTAGTCTCCATCCTTTAAACAATGAGCAGTTCTTC.

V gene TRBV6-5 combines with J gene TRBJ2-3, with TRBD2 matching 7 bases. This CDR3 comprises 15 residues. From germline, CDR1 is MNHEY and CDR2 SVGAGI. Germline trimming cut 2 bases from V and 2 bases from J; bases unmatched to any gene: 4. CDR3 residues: CASSYASGPTDTQYF. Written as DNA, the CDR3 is TGTGCCAGCAGTTACGCTAGCGGCCCCACAGATACGCAGTATTTT.

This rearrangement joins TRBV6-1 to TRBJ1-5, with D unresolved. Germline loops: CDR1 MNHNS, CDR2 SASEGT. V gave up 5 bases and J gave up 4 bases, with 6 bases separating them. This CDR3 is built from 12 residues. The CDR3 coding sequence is TGTGCCAGCAGTAATGCGAATCAGCCCCAGCATTTT. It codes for CASSNANQPQHF.

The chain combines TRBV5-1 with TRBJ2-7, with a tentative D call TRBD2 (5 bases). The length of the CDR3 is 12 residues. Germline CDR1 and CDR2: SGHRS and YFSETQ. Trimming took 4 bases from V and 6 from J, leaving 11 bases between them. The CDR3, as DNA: TGCGCCAGCAGCCGACCCGGAGGCGAGCAGTACTTC. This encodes CASSRPGGEQYF.

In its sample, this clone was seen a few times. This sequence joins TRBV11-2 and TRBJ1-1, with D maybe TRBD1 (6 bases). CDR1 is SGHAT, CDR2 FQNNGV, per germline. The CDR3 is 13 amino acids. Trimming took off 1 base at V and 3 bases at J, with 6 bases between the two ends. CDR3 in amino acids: CASSLAGDTEAFF. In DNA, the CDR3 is TGTGCCAGCAGCTTAGCAGGGGACACTGAAGCTTTCTTT.

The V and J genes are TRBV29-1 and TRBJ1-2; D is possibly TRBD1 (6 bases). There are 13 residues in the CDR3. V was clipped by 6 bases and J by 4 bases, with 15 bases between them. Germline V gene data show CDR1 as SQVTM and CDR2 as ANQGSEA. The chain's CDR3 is CSVPNRDTYGYTF. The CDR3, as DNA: TGCAGCGTGCCGAACCGGGACACCTATGGCTACACCTTC.

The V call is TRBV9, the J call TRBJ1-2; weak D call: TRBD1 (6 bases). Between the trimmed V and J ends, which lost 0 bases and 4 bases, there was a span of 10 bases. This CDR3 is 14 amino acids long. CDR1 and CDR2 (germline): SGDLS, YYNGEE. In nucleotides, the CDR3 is TGTGCCAGCAGCGTAGGCCAGGACAGCTATGGCTACACCTTC. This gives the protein CASSVGQDSYGYTF.

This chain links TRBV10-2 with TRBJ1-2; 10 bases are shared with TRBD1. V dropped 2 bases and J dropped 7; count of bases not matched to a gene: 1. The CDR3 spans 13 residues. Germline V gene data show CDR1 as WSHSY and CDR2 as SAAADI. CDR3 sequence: CASSEDRGLGYTF. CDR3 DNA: TGCGCCAGCAGTGAGGACAGGGGGCTTGGCTACACCTTC.

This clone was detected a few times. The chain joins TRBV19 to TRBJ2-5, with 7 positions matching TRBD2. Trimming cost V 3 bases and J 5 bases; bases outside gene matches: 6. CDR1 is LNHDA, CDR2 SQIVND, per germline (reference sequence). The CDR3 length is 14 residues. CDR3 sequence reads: CASSIWAGEETQYF. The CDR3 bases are TGTGCCAGTAGTATTTGGGCGGGGGAGGAGACCCAGTACTTC.

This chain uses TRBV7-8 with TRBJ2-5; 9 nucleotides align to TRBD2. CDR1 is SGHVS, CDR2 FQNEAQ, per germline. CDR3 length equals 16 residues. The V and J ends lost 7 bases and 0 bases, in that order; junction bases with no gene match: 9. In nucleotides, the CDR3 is TGTGCCAGCATGGGCGGGGGGGTCCCGTACCAAGAGACCCAGTACTTC. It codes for CASMGGGVPYQETQYF.

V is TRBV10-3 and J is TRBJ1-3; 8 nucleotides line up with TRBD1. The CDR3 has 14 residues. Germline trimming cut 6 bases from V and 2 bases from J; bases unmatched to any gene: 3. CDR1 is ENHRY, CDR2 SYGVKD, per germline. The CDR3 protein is CAIRTGQAGNTIYF. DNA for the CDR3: TGTGCCATCAGAACGGGACAGGCTGGAAACACCATATATTTT.

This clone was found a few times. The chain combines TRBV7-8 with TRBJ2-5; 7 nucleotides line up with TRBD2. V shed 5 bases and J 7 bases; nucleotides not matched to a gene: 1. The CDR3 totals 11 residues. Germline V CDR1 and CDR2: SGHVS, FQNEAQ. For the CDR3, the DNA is TGTGCCAGCAGCACGGGGGGGACCCAGTACTTC. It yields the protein CASSTGGTQYF.

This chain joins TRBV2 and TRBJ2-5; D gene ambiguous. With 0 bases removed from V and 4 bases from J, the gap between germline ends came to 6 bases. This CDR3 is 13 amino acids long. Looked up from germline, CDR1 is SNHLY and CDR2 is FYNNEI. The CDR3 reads CASSEAERETQYF. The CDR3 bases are TGTGCCAGCAGTGAAGCGGAGCGAGAGACCCAGTACTTC.

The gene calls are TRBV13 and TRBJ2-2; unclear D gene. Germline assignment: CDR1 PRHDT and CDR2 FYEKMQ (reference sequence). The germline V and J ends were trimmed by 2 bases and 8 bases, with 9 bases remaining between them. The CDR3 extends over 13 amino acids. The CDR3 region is CASSLTREGELFF. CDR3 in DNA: TGTGCCAGCAGCTTAACCCGAGAAGGGGAGCTGTTTTTT.